This T cell receptor (beta chain) stems from a study of cytomegalovirus exposure and HLA in healthy donors. General study findings and limits: Excluded were some V segments that proved indistinguishable, including TRBV6-2 and TRBV6-3.

V shed 2 bases and J 2 bases; nucleotides not matched to a gene: 3. The CDR3 is 15 amino acids. Per germline, CDR1 SGHTA and CDR2 FQGTGA. PCR was performed using 60 Vbeta and 13 Jbeta primers. Some clones are missing from TCRdb's copy, which holds only in-frame ones; the method was immunoSEQ multiplex PCR. The repertoire consists of fewer than 120,000 clones, with roughly 84% occurring once and the leading ten covering roughly 6.2%. With respect to this clone: The target antigen is unknown.

This receptor was taken from a man aged 25 to 40 in good health and CMV-seropositive. Source material: PBMCs. The rearrangement uses TRBV7-3 and TRBJ1-1; 9 bases are a match to TRBD1. The DNA of the CDR3 is TGTGCCAGCAGCTTAGGGACAGGGACAAACACTGAAGCTTTCTTT. Translation: CASSLGTGTNTEAFF. Together with reference TRBV7-3 and TRBJ1-1, the CDR3 gives the full variable domain: GAGVSQTPSNKVTEKGKYVELRCDPISGHTALYWYRQSLGQGPEFLIYFQGTGAADDSGLPNDRFFAVRPEGSVSTLKIQRTERGDSAVYLCASSLGTGTNTEAFFGQGTRLTVV.